This T cell receptor beta chain derives from a study of blood T cells in healthy people across ages. Together with a sample-barcoded 5' primer, a J-beta primer mix was included in a second PCR lasting about 7 to 11 cycles. TCRdb processed the 5' RACE reads anew with MiXCR; each CDR3 protein has one entry. The sample has about 400,000 distinct CDR3 sequences, 45% to 60% seen once; the top ten hold around 49%. This clonotype has ten or more counts. The germline V gene encodes CDR1 SGHRS and CDR2 YFSETQ. The CDR3 runs to 15 residues. The trim removed 2 bases at V and 5 bases at J, leaving 8 bases unmatched.

The sequence derives from a man in his sixties in good health. V gene TRBV5-1 combines with J gene TRBJ2-3, with TRBD2 matching 7 bases. Sequencing was performed on blood. The CDR3 spells CASSLDGGRGDTQYF. In DNA form, the CDR3 reads TGCGCCAGCAGCTTAGACGGGGGGAGAGGAGATACGCAGTATTTT.